The 21 T cell receptor beta chains below were found in one sample sequenced in a study of T cells after yellow fever vaccination (dated by TCRdb to 2018 to 2020). The library was generated by 5' RACE. For sequencing, an Illumina HiSeq 2500 was employed. TCRdb reran the public reads through fastp at Q25 and MiXCR, keeping productive beta chains. For every CDR3 protein sequence, its rows merge into one entry that carries the most common genes and DNA. For this sample there are 500,000 to 650,000 distinct CDR3 sequences; approximately 12% appear just once. Of the sample, roughly an eighth is held by the ten largest clones. This specimen's treatment or condition label, per the study, means: live attenuated yellow fever vaccine strain. Sequences were derived from PBMCs, sampled on the day of the yellow fever booster vaccination. All receptors derive from a man aged 25-40 years who received the YFV17D yellow fever vaccine.

The V and J genes are TRBV12-3 or TRBV12-4 and TRBJ2-7, with TRBD1 as a possible D gene (6 bases). The CDR3 is made up of 12 amino acids. V lost 6 bases and J 4 bases, leaving 10 bases between the germline ends. Written as DNA, the CDR3 is TGTGCCAGCAGGAGACAGGTTTACGAGCAGTACTTC. Amino acids: CASRRQVYEQYF.

Only a few counts were recorded for this clonotype. This chain connects TRBV6-5 to TRBJ2-1, with a weak D call TRBD2 (6 bases). The CDR3 length is 17 residues. Germline values: CDR1 MNHEY, CDR2 SVGAGI. V was clipped by 2 bases and J by 3 bases, with 17 bases between them. CDR3 loop: CASSYAFGGVGYNEQFF. CDR3 in DNA: TGTGCCAGCAGTTACGCCTTCGGGGGAGTCGGCTACAATGAGCAGTTCTTC.

This clonotype was observed a few times. The chain links TRBV28 to TRBJ2-1; possibly TRBD2 for D (6 bases). CDR1 is MDHEN and CDR2 is SYDVKM in the germline V gene. Deletions cut 6 bases from V and 0 bases from J, with 24 bases between. This CDR3 has 19 residues. Here the CDR3 DNA reads TGTGCCAGCAGCATCCTGTGGGGACTGAGCATTCGCTCCTACAATGAGCAGTTCTTC. The encoded protein is CASSILWGLSIRSYNEQFF. Based on the CDR3 plus reference TRBV28 and TRBJ2-1, the full variable domain is DVKVTQSSRYLVKRTGEKVFLECVQDMDHENMFWYRQDPGLGLRLIYFSYDVKMKEKGDIPEGYSVSREKKERFSLILESASTNQTSMYLCASSILWGLSIRSYNEQFFGPGTRLTVL.

This sequence joins TRBV7-2 and TRBJ2-1; no firm D call. CDR1 and CDR2 from the germline V gene are SGHTA and FQGNSA. The CDR3 has 16 amino acids. Trimming pared 7 bases from V and 6 bases from J, leaving 22 bases between. CDR3 nucleotides: TGTGCCAGCACCTCCCCAGGTGGTCTCCCGGGCAATGAGCAGTTCTTC. Amino acid sequence: CASTSPGGLPGNEQFF.

This clonotype was observed at least ten times. The CDR3, as DNA: TGTGCCATCAGTGAGGGGGGGAGATACACAGATACGCAGTATTTT. The encoded protein is CAISEGGRYTDTQYF. V is TRBV10-3 and J is TRBJ2-3, with D perhaps TRBD2 (6 bases). The CDR3 length is 15 residues. The germline V gene encodes CDR1 ENHRY and CDR2 SYGVKD. Trimming removed 2 bases from V and 2 bases from J, with 11 bases in between.

V and J are TRBV6-2 or TRBV6-3 and TRBJ2-1; 12 nucleotides agree with TRBD1. After removal of 7 bases from V and 10 bases from J, the junction contained 5 bases not matched to a gene. Per germline, CDR1 MNHEY and CDR2 SVGEGT. The CDR3 contains 13 residues. Here the CDR3 reads CASMGQGAGEQFF. The CDR3 DNA is TGTGCCAGCATGGGACAGGGGGCGGGCGAGCAGTTCTTC.

The chain employs TRBV7-8 and TRBJ2-1; 15 bases agree with TRBD2. With 4 bases clipped from V and 8 bases from J, the junction kept 6 bases outside the gene matches. The V gene's germline CDR1 is SGHVS and CDR2 FQNEAQ. This CDR3 comprises 16 residues. The CDR3 DNA reads as TGTGCCAGCAGCTCATTTGGACTAGCGGGAGGGTATGAGCAGTTCTTC. It translates to CASSSFGLAGGYEQFF. Combining the CDR3 with reference TRBV7-8 and TRBJ2-1 gives the whole variable domain GAGVSQSPRYKVAKRGQDVALRCDPISGHVSLFWYQQALGQGPEFLTYFQNEAQLDKSGLPSDRFFAERPEGSVSTLKIQRTQQEDSAVYLCASSSFGLAGGYEQFFGPGTRLTVL.

This clonotype was seen a few times. The chain uses TRBV5-1 and TRBJ2-7; D is unresolved. The V and J ends lost 6 bases and 1 base respectively, with 11 bases between them. The V gene's germline CDR1 is SGHRS and CDR2 YFSETQ. This CDR3 spans 13 amino acids. CDR3 in DNA: TGCGCCAGCAACCCCGACACATCCTACGAGCAGTACTTC. It is translated as CASNPDTSYEQYF.

This chain uses TRBV3-1 with TRBJ2-1, with TRBD1 matching 9 bases. Germline assignment: CDR1 LGHDT and CDR2 YNNKEL (reference sequence). Trimming took 4 bases from V and 10 from J; bases not matched to a gene: 11. The CDR3 spans 15 residues. CDR3 nucleotides: TGTGCCAGCAGCCCAGATCCGGGACAGGGAGGGGAGCAGTTCTTC. Encoded protein: CASSPDPGQGGEQFF.

The V call is TRBV20-1, the J call TRBJ2-1, with TRBD2 matching over 9 bases. CDR3 length equals 14 residues. Germline values: CDR1 DFQATT, CDR2 SNEGSKA (reference sequence). With V trimmed by 3 bases and J by 7 bases, 7 bases remained unmatched. CDR3 nucleotide sequence: TGCAGTGCTAGGTCGGGACTAGCTGGAAATGAGCAGTTCTTC. This gives the protein CSARSGLAGNEQFF.

The V call is TRBV20-1, the J call TRBJ2-3; 9 nucleotides line up with TRBD2. The CDR3 length is 13 residues. The V segment lost 6 bases and the J segment 5 bases; nucleotides outside the gene matches: 6. Per germline, CDR1 DFQATT and CDR2 SNEGSKA (reference sequence). CDR3 protein: CSARPSGIDTQYF. In DNA form, the CDR3 reads TGCAGTGCCCGCCCTAGCGGGATAGATACGCAGTATTTT.

The J gene is TRBJ2-6, the V gene TRBV15, with D hard to call. CDR1 and CDR2 (germline): LNHNV, YYDKDF (reference sequence). CDR3 length: 16 amino acids. The germline V and J ends were trimmed by 0 bases and 2 bases, with 8 bases remaining between them. In DNA, the CDR3 is TGTGCCACCAGCAGAGATTTGTTGGCTGGGGCCAACGTCCTGACTTTC. Protein: CATSRDLLAGANVLTF.

The chain employs TRBV18 and TRBJ2-1, with 7 bases identical to TRBD1. This CDR3 region has 14 residues. Per germline, CDR1 KGHSH and CDR2 LQKENI. Trimming cost V 3 bases and J 3 bases; bases outside gene matches: 2. The CDR3 DNA sequence: TGTGCCAGCTCACCGAACAGGGGCTACAATGAGCAGTTCTTC. Its translation: CASSPNRGYNEQFF.

This chain links TRBV14 with TRBJ2-1; 13 bases match TRBD2. The CDR3 is 13 residues long. J lost 13 bases, V lost 4 bases, and 4 bases had no gene match. Looked up from germline, CDR1 is SGHDN and CDR2 is FVKESK. DNA of the CDR3: TGTGCCAGCAGCCCACGGACTAGCGGGAGACAGTTCTTC. It is translated as CASSPRTSGRQFF.

This clonotype turned up a few times. The chain links TRBV20-1 to TRBJ2-7; D not certain. Per the germline V gene, CDR1 is DFQATT and CDR2 is SNEGSKA (reference sequence). V was pared by 3 bases and J by 2 bases, with 14 bases between. The CDR3 spans 14 residues. CDR3 nucleotides: TGCAGTGCTAGCCTAGGATCCCATACCTACGAGCAGTACTTC. This encodes CSASLGSHTYEQYF.

This chain uses TRBV5-8 with TRBJ1-5; TRBD1 is a possible D gene (5 bases). Trimming removed 2 bases from V and 4 bases from J, with 10 bases in between. This CDR3 is 14 amino acids long. Per the germline V gene, CDR1 is SGHTS and CDR2 is YDEGEE. In DNA form, the CDR3 reads TGTGCCAGCAGCTTCACGGCAGGGAATCAGCCCCAGCATTTT. It translates to CASSFTAGNQPQHF.

This clonotype occurred many times. The chain has TRBV5-6 and TRBJ2-7; 9 nucleotides align to TRBD2. This CDR3 comprises 14 residues. The germline gives CDR1 SGHDT, CDR2 YYEEEE. The junction had 2 bases not matched to a gene; V was cut back by 0 bases and J by 4 bases. Here the CDR3 DNA reads TGTGCCAGCAGCTTGGGACTAGCGGAATACGAGCAGTACTTC. Translating gives CASSLGLAEYEQYF.

This clonotype was seen more than once but under ten times. The CDR3 reads CASSYPGLAGVTDTQYF. The CDR3, as DNA: TGTGCCAGCAGTTACCCAGGACTAGCGGGCGTCACAGATACGCAGTATTTT. The chain has TRBV6-2 or TRBV6-3 and TRBJ2-3; 11 bases are a match to TRBD2. The CDR3 spans 17 residues. Unmatched junction bases numbered 6, after V lost 2 bases and J lost 2 bases. Germline V gene lookup returns CDR1 MNHEY and CDR2 SVGEGT.

In its sample, this clonotype was seen once. V and J are TRBV6-5 and TRBJ2-7; D not resolved. Germline CDR1 reads MNHEY; CDR2 reads SVGAGI. The CDR3 loop spans 12 amino acids. The V gene lost 6 bases and the J gene lost 6 bases, with 12 bases spanning the gap. For the CDR3, the DNA is TGTGCCAGCAGCAATAGACCTGGCGAGCAGTACTTC. Translating it yields CASSNRPGEQYF.

V usage is TRBV12-3 or TRBV12-4 and J usage is TRBJ2-1; no reliable D call. The CDR3 is 14 amino acids. The germline V and J ends were trimmed by 6 bases and 8 bases, with 17 bases remaining between them. The CDR3 bases are TGTGCCAGCAGCCGAGCAGGACCTCAGCATGAGCAGTTCTTC. Protein sequence: CASSRAGPQHEQFF.

This clonotype appeared a few times. The chain uses TRBV5-6 and TRBJ2-5, with 11 bases that match TRBD2. V dropped 0 bases and J dropped 3; count of bases not matched to a gene: 13. Germline V gene sequence: CDR1 SGHDT, CDR2 YYEEEE. CDR3 length: 19 amino acids. CDR3 protein: CASSLVVRGTSGKKETQYF. The CDR3 DNA is TGTGCCAGCAGCTTGGTGGTTAGGGGGACTAGCGGCAAGAAAGAGACCCAGTACTTC.